One sample yielded the 12 T cell receptor beta chains listed below, sequenced in a study of OX40 agonist ivuxolimab in advanced cancers. Profiling relied on immunoSEQ multiplex PCR, and the TCRdb table lists in-frame clones only, not all of them. The sample has roughly 48,000 clones; around 79% are singletons. The specimen comprised CD4+ or CD8+ T cells sorted from blood, sampled in a trial of the OX40 agonist ivuxolimab. Source of these receptors: an adult with an advanced solid tumor such as melanoma, head and neck, liver or kidney cancer.

The J gene is TRBJ2-7, the V gene TRBV19; 10 nucleotides align to TRBD2. The CDR3 length is 16 residues. Germline trimming cut 6 bases from V and 0 bases from J; bases unmatched to any gene: 8. Germline CDR1 reads LNHDA; CDR2 reads SQIVND (reference sequence). CDR3 nucleotide sequence: TGTGCCAGTAGGTCTAGCGGGAGTCGTTACTCCTACGAGCAGTACTTC. Amino acid sequence: CASRSSGSRYSYEQYF.

CDR3 sequence: CASSFASGNTIYF. The CDR3 bases are TGTGCCAGCAGCTTCGCCTCTGGAAACACCATATATTTT. The rearrangement links TRBV7-8 to TRBJ1-3; D remains unclear. V lost 3 bases to trimming and J lost 0 bases, with 3 bases between them. Germline CDR1 SGHVS, CDR2 FQNEAQ. CDR3 size: 13 residues.

This clone was counted once. V gene TRBV6-5 combines with J gene TRBJ2-1, with TRBD2 matching 10 bases. Trimming cost V 2 bases and J 8 bases; bases outside gene matches: 6. This CDR3 spans 15 amino acids. Germline-derived CDR1 and CDR2 are MNHEY and SVGAGI. The CDR3 nucleotides are TGTGCCAGCAGTTACGTTCTAGCGGGAGCAGATGAGCAGTTCTTC. It translates to CASSYVLAGADEQFF.

J is TRBJ2-2 and V is TRBV7-9; TRBD2 matches 8 bases. V was pared by 4 bases and J by 5 bases, with 6 bases of the junction left unmatched. Germline V CDR1 and CDR2: SEHNR, FQNEAQ (reference sequence). This CDR3 comprises 15 residues. The CDR3 sequence: CASSSFSGMTGELFF. DNA of the CDR3: TGTGCCAGCAGCTCCTTTAGCGGGATGACCGGGGAGCTGTTTTTT.

The chain recombines TRBV29-1 with TRBJ2-2, with 8 bases that match TRBD2. The CDR3 is 13 amino acids. Unmatched junction bases numbered 6, after V lost 7 bases and J lost 5 bases. CDR1 is SQVTM, CDR2 ANQGSEA, per germline. CDR3 sequence: CSATSGRTGELFF. The CDR3 coding sequence is TGCAGCGCCACAAGCGGGAGAACCGGGGAGCTGTTTTTT.

J is TRBJ1-5 and V is TRBV18; D uncertain. Trimming shortened V by 2 bases and J by 5 bases, and 10 bases separated the two germline ends. This CDR3 spans 14 amino acids. CDR1 KGHSH and CDR2 LQKENI come from the germline V gene. The CDR3 reads CASSPGSYDQPQHF. The CDR3 DNA is TGTGCCAGCTCACCAGGCAGTTACGATCAGCCCCAGCATTTT.

CDR3 bases: TGTGCCATCAGTCCGATTAGCGGGAGAACGTCCTACGAGCAGTACTTC. This sequence encodes CAISPISGRTSYEQYF. The chain links TRBV10-3 to TRBJ2-7; 9 bases match TRBD2. CDR3 length: 16 residues. Germline V gene sequence: CDR1 ENHRY, CDR2 SYGVKD. V lost 5 bases to trimming and J lost 1 base; unmatched junction nucleotides: 9.

The genes are TRBV5-1 and TRBJ2-6, with TRBD1 as a possible D gene (5 bases). CDR3 size: 16 residues. Germline V CDR1 and CDR2: SGHRS, YFSETQ. Between the trimmed V and J ends, which lost 0 bases and 2 bases, there was a span of 9 bases. The DNA of the CDR3 is TGCGCCAGCAGCTTGGTCCCCAGGGCTGGGGCCAACGTCCTGACTTTC. Translating it yields CASSLVPRAGANVLTF.

The chain carries TRBV10-3 and TRBJ2-2; D might be TRBD1 or TRBD2, each matching 5 bases. Germline loops: CDR1 ENHRY, CDR2 SYGVKD. The CDR3 is 15 residues long. V was pared by 3 bases and J by 7 bases, with 15 bases between. The CDR3 is CAISEYGDLGGELFF. The DNA for the CDR3 is TGTGCCATCAGTGAATACGGGGACCTAGGCGGGGAGCTGTTTTTT.

The chain is built from TRBV27 and TRBJ1-1; D gene unclear. The CDR3 contains 16 residues. Germline V gene data show CDR1 as MNHEY and CDR2 as SMNVEV (reference sequence). V was pared by 0 bases and J by 1 base, with 12 bases between. CDR3 amino acids: CASSLSYGGWNTEAFF. In DNA, the CDR3 is TGTGCCAGCAGTTTATCTTATGGTGGTTGGAACACTGAAGCTTTCTTT.

This chain links TRBV27 with TRBJ1-4; TRBD1 aligns across 7 bases. The germline V gene encodes CDR1 MNHEY and CDR2 SMNVEV (reference sequence). The CDR3 has 14 residues. After removal of 4 bases from V and 8 bases from J, the junction contained 7 bases not matched to a gene. The DNA of the CDR3 is TGTGCCAGCAGTTCACAGGGGAAAGGGGAAAAACTGTTTTTT. This gives the protein CASSSQGKGEKLFF.

The chain is built from TRBV9 and TRBJ2-7; D perhaps matches TRBD1 (5 bases). In germline, CDR1 is SGDLS, CDR2 YYNGEE. The CDR3 extends over 14 amino acids. Deletions cut 2 bases from V and 1 base from J, with 10 bases between. The DNA for the CDR3 is TGTGCCAGCAGCGTTCAGGGTTCTTCCTACGAGCAGTACTTC. Translation gives CASSVQGSSYEQYF.